This record concerns one T cell receptor beta chain sequence. Its antigen is not identified. Sequencing of cultured CD4+ T cell DNA used the Oncomine TCR Beta short-read assay. TCRdb re-called the PCR reads with MiXCR, one entry per CDR3 protein. The table lists 7,500 to 9,500 distinct CDR3 sequences, around three fifths of them singletons, with around a third in the top ten. The treatment here: roughly 10-day PBMC culture with coronavirus spike peptide pools or control peptides (ViraFEST assay). The sample originates from a study of vaccination and CD4 T cells after COVID-19. The V gene lost 4 bases and the J gene lost 5 bases, with 17 bases spanning the gap. This CDR3 spans 15 amino acids. Germline loops: CDR1 LNHDA, CDR2 SQIVND (reference sequence).

Sequenced material: CD4+ T cells from blood, cultured in vitro. This TCR was recovered from a human donor who had recovered from COVID-19. The chain couples TRBV19 to TRBJ2-5; possible D gene TRBD2, 6 bases. CDR3 sequence: CASSTYQGGGETQYF. For the CDR3, the DNA is TGTGCCAGTAGTACTTACCAGGGCGGAGGGGAGACCCAGTACTTC.